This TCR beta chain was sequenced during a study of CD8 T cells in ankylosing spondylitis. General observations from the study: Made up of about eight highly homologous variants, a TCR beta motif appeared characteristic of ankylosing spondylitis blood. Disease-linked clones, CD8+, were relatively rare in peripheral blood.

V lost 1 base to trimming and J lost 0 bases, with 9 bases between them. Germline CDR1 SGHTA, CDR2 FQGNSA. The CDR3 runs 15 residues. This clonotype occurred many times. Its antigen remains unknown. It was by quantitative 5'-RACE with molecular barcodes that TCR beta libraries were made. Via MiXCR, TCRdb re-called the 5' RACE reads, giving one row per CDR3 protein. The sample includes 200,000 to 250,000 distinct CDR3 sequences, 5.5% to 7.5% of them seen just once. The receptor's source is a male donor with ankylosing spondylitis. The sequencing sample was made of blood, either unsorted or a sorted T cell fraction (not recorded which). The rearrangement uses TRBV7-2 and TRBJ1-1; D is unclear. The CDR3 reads CASSLDGGLNTEAFF. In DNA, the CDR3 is TGTGCCAGCAGCTTAGACGGAGGGTTGAACACTGAAGCTTTCTTT.